Below, one TCR beta chain is given with its context. Antigen unknown. The data are from a study of shared clonotypes between healthy human individuals. Notes on the study in general: Non-shared clonotypes showed lower generation probabilities than clonotypes common to all four donors.

Here immunoSEQ multiplex PCR was the method, and the copy in TCRdb shows in-frame clones only, minus some. The sample holds 300,000 to 400,000 clones; about 74% are singletons and the top ten take 10% to 13%. J was trimmed by 7 bases and V by 4 bases; bases with no gene match: 3. CDR1 and CDR2 from the germline V gene are SGHAT and FQNNGV. This CDR3 region has 15 residues. Sequenced sample: memory CD4+ T cells sorted from blood. The subset here: CD45RA-negative fraction. This receptor was identified in a man aged 25-45 years in good health. The chain employs TRBV11-2 and TRBJ2-1; 14 positions match TRBD2. The CDR3 loop reads CASSSGTSGRNEQFF. Here the CDR3 DNA reads TGTGCCAGCAGCTCCGGGACTAGCGGGAGAAATGAGCAGTTCTTC.